This is a list of T cell receptor beta chains from one sample in a study of blood T cell repertoires in COVID-19. TCRdb keeps only in-frame clones here, not all; method: immunoSEQ multiplex PCR. This repertoire shows fewer than 100,000 clones, around 84% found once; its top ten account for approximately 20%. Material for sequencing was peripheral blood. The receptors derive from a woman aged 50 to 60 with acute or convalescent COVID-19. The CDR3 runs from the conserved cysteine through the conserved F or W. The order of the fields is J gene, clone size, D gene, V gene, CDR3 DNA, CDR3 protein. D genes are given only for firm matches. Clone size is not always given. Where it is, it says once, few, many or a class for expanded clones.

>TRBJ1-5|.|.|TRBV4-1
TGCGCCAGCCGCACTTCGGTTGATAGCAATCAGCCCCAGCATTTT
CASRTSVDSNQPQHF
>TRBJ1-1|.|.|TRBV5-1
TGCGCCAGCAGCCTTAGACCGGGACTTGGGAACACTGAAGCTTTCTTT
CASSLRPGLGNTEAFF
>TRBJ1-3|.|.|TRBV2
TGTGCCAGCAGCCGGGACTCTGGAAACACCATATATTTT
CASSRDSGNTIYF
>TRBJ1-2|once|TRBD1|TRBV28
TGTGCCAGCAACCAAGGACAGGGGGCGGCCACCTTC
CASNQGQGAATF
>TRBJ2-1|.|.|TRBV7-2
TGTGCCAGCAGCTACCCGGCCTACAATGAGCAGTTCTTC
CASSYPAYNEQFF
>TRBJ1-2|.|.|TRBV6-2/TRBV6-3
TGTGCCAGCAGTTACACACGCCTAGACAGCTATGGCTACACCTTC
CASSYTRLDSYGYTF
>TRBJ1-3|.|.|TRBV12-3/TRBV12-4
TGTGCCAGCAGTTCGTTCCCCGCGAACACCATATATTTT
CASSSFPANTIYF
>TRBJ2-1|.|TRBD1|TRBV5-1
TGCGCCAGCAACCCGGACAGGGGCCACAATGAGCAGTTCTTC
CASNPDRGHNEQFF
>TRBJ2-7|once|TRBD2|TRBV19
TGTGCCAGTAGTGGCGGGAGCTACGAGCAGTACTTC
CASSGGSYEQYF
>TRBJ2-5|.|.|TRBV29-1
TGCAGCGTTGAAGGGGTAGGGGTGGTGACCCAGTACTTC
CSVEGVGVVTQYF
>TRBJ1-2|once|TRBD1|TRBV7-2
TGTGCCAGCAGCTTAAGGGGACAGGGGGTAGGCTACACCTTC
CASSLRGQGVGYTF
>TRBJ2-6|.|TRBD2|TRBV5-1
TGCGCCAGCAGCTTGGGATCGCGGGAGAAACGCTCTGGGGCCAACGTCCTGACTTTC
CASSLGSREKRSGANVLTF
>TRBJ1-6|.|TRBD1|TRBV10-3
TGTGCCATCAGTGTCGGGACAGTATATAATTCACCCCTCCACTTT
CAISVGTVYNSPLHF
>TRBJ2-3|few|.|TRBV28
TGTGCCAGCAGTTTAGAGAGCACAGATACGCAGTATTTT
CASSLESTDTQYF
>TRBJ1-2|.|.|TRBV18
TGTGCCAGCTCACCTCGGGAGGCGACTAACTATGGCTACACCTTC
CASSPREATNYGYTF
>TRBJ1-2|.|TRBD1|TRBV7-6
TGTGCCAGCAGCTTAGACGACAGGGGGCGAGGCTACACCTTC
CASSLDDRGRGYTF
>TRBJ2-1|once|.|TRBV14
TGTGCCAGCAGCCAAGGTCAGGGGCTGCTACTCAATGAGCAGTTCTTC
CASSQGQGLLLNEQFF
>TRBJ1-2|.|.|TRBV6-2/TRBV6-3
TGTGCCAGCAGTGATTTACAGGGAAGGAATCATGGCTACACCTTC
CASSDLQGRNHGYTF
>TRBJ1-1|.|.|TRBV9
TGTGCCAGCAGCGTAGTTGGGCAGTTTGGTACTGAAGCTTTCTTT
CASSVVGQFGTEAFF
>TRBJ2-7|.|.|TRBV7-9
TGTGCCAGCAGCACGAGACTAGTTCAACCCTACGAGCAGTACTTC
CASSTRLVQPYEQYF